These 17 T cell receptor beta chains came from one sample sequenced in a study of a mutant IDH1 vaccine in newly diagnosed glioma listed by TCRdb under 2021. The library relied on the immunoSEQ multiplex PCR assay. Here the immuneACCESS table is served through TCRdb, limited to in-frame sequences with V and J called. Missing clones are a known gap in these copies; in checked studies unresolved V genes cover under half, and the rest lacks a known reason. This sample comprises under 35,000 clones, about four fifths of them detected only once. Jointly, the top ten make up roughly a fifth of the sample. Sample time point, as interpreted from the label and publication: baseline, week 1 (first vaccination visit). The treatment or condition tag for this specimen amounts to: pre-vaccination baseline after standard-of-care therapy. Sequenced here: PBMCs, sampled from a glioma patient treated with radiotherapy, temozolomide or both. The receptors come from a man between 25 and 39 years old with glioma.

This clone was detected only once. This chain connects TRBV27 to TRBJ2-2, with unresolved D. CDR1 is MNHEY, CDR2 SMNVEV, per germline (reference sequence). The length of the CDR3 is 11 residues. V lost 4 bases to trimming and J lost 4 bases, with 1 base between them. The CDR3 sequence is CASSSTGELFF. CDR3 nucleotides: TGTGCCAGCAGTTCCACCGGGGAGCTGTTTTTT.

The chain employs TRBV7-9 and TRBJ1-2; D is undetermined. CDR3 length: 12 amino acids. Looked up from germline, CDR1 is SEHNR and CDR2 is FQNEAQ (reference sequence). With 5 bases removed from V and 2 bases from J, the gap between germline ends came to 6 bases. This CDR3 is CASSPKNYGYTF. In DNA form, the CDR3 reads TGTGCCAGCAGCCCAAAAAACTATGGCTACACCTTC.

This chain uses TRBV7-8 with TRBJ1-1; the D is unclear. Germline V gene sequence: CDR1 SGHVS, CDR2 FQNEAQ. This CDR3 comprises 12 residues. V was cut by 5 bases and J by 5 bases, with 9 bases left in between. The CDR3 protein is CASSPHQTEAFF. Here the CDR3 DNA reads TGTGCCAGCAGCCCCCACCAGACTGAAGCTTTCTTT.

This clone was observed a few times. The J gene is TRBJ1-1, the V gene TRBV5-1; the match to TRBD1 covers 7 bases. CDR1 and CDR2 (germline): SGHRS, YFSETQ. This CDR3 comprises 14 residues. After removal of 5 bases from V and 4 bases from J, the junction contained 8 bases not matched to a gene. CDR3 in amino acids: CASRQGPRTTEAFF. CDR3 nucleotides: TGCGCCAGCAGACAGGGGCCCCGAACCACTGAAGCTTTCTTT.

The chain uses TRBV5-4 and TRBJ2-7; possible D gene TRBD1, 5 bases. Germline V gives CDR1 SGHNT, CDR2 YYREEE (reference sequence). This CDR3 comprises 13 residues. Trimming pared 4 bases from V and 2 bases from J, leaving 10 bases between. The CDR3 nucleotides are TGTGCCAGCAGCGGTGGACACGCCTACGAGCAGTACTTC. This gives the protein CASSGGHAYEQYF. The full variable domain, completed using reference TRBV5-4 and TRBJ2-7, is ETGVTQSPTHLIKTRGQQVTLRCSSQSGHNTVSWYQQALGQGPQFIFQYYREEENGRGNFPPRFSGLQFPNYSSELNVNALELDDSALYLCASSGGHAYEQYFGPGTRLTVT.

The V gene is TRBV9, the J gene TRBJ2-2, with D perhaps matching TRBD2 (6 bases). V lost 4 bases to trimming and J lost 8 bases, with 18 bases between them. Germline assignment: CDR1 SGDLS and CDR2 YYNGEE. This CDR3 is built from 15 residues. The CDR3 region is CASSWGTLKWGELFF. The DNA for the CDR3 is TGTGCCAGCAGCTGGGGGACTTTAAAGTGGGGGGAGCTGTTTTTT.

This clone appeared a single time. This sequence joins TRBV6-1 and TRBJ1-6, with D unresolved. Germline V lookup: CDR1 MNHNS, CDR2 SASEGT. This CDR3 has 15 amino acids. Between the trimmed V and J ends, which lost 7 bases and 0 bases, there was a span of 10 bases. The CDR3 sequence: CASTAGSSYNSPLHF. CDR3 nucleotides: TGTGCCAGCACTGCGGGTAGCTCCTATAATTCACCCCTCCACTTT.

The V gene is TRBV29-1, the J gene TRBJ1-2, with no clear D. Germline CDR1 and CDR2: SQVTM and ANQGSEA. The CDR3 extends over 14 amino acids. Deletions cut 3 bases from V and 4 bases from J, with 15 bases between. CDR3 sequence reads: CSVDRADRSYGYTF. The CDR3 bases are TGCAGCGTTGATCGGGCGGACCGCAGCTATGGCTACACCTTC.

The DNA for the CDR3 is TGTGCCACCAGCAGCGAAAAGGACAGCTCCTACGAGCAGTACTTC. Its protein product is CATSSEKDSSYEQYF. The chain links TRBV15 to TRBJ2-7; the D gene is possibly TRBD1 (6 bases). The germline CDR1 and CDR2 sequences are LNHNV and YYDKDF (reference sequence). The CDR3 is made up of 15 amino acids. With 3 bases removed from V and 0 bases from J, the gap between germline ends came to 12 bases.

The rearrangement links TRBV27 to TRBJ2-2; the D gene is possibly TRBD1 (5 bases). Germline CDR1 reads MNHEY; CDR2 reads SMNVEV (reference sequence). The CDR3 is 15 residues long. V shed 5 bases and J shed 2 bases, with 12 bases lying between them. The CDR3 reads CASSDSIINTGELFF. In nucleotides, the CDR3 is TGTGCCAGCAGTGACAGCATTATCAACACCGGGGAGCTGTTTTTT.

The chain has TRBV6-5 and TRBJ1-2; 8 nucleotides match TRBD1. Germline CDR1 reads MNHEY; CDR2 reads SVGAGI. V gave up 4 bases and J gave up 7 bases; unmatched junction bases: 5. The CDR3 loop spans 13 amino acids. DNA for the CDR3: TGTGCCAGCAGTTTTCGGACAGGGATTGGCTACACCTTC. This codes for CASSFRTGIGYTF.

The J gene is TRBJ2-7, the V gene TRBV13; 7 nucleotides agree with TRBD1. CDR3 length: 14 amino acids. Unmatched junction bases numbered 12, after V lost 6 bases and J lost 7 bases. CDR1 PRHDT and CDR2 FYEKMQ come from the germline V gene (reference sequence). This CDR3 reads CASRLLSAGGEQYF. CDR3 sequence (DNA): TGTGCCAGCAGATTGTTGTCGGCAGGGGGAGAGCAGTACTTC. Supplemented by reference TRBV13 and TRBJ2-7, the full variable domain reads AAGVIQSPRHLIKEKRETATLKCYPIPRHDTVYWYQQGPGQDPQFLISFYEKMQSDKGSIPDRFSAQQFSDYHSELNMSSLELGDSALYFCASRLLSAGGEQYFGPGTRLTVT.

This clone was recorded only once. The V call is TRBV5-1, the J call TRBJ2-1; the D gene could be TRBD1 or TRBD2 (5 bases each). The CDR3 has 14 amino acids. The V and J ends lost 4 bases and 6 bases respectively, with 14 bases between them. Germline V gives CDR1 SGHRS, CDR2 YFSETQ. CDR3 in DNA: TGCGCCAGCAGCCCTGGCAGGGAGCTCAATGAGCAGTTCTTC. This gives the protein CASSPGRELNEQFF.

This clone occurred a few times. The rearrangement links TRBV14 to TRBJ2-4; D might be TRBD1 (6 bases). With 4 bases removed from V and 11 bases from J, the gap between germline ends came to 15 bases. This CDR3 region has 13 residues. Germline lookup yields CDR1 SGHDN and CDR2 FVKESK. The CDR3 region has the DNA TGTGCCAGCAGCCGCTCAGGGGACGGGGTTCAGTACTTC. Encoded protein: CASSRSGDGVQYF.

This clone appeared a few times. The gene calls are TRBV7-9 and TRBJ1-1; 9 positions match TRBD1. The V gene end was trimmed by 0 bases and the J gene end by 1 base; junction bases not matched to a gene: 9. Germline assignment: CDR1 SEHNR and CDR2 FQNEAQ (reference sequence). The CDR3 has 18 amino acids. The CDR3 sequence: CASSLAKGQGRQNTEAFF. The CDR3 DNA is TGTGCCAGCAGCTTAGCGAAGGGACAGGGAAGACAGAACACTGAAGCTTTCTTT.

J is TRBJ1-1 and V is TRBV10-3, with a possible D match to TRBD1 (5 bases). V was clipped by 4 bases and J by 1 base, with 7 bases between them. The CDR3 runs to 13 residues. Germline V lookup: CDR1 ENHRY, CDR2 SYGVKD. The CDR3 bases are TGTGCCATCAGTGCGACAGCGAACACTGAAGCTTTCTTT. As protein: CAISATANTEAFF.

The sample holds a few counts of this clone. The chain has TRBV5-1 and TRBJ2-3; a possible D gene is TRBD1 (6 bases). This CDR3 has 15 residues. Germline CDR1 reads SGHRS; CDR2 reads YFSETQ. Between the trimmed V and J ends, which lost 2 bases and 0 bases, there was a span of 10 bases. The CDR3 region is CASSLETGSTDTQYF. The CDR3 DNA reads TGCGCCAGCAGCTTAGAAACAGGGAGCACAGATACGCAGTATTTT.